Reported below is one TCR beta chain. This sample was taken from a study of blood T cell repertoires in COVID-19. About the research overall: The cDNA or gDNA used as material had been derived from T cells, B-cell-depleted T cells, or PBMCs.

This CDR3 is 15 amino acids long. V dropped 2 bases and J dropped 0 bases, with 8 bases sitting between them. Germline V gene data show CDR1 as LNHDA and CDR2 as SQIVND (reference sequence). Sequenced by immunoSEQ multiplex PCR; TCRdb stores in-frame clones only, minus some. The sample carries around 280,000 clones, around four fifths recorded once. The sequence was obtained from a woman between 45 and 65 years old with active or convalescent COVID-19. Sequenced material: peripheral blood. The genes are TRBV19 and TRBJ1-3; D unresolved. For the CDR3, the DNA is TGTGCCAGTAGTATAAAGAGGCCCTCTGGAAACACCATATATTTT. It is translated as CASSIKRPSGNTIYF.